The clone carrying this T cell receptor beta chain was observed a few times. Its specificity is not known. These data are taken from a study of CD8 T cells in ankylosing spondylitis. This CDR3 region has 14 residues. The germline gives CDR1 SGHRS, CDR2 YFSETQ. The V and J ends lost 0 bases and 4 bases, in that order; junction bases with no gene match: 4. Notes on the study in general: Roughly eight highly homologous variants made up a TCR beta motif that seemed to typify ankylosing spondylitis blood. Existing reports had already noted some motif variants in reactive arthritis synovial fluid and blood. Researchers reportedly found disease-linked clones significantly enriched in matched ankylosing spondylitis synovial fluid.

With molecular barcodes, quantitative 5'-RACE was used to make the TCR beta libraries. From the 5' RACE reads, TCRdb called clonotypes with MiXCR, one entry per CDR3 protein. The sample has hundreds of thousands of distinct CDR3 sequences, roughly a quarter seen once; the top ten hold about 0.9%. Specimen: blood, either unsorted or a sorted T cell fraction (not recorded which). V gene TRBV5-1 combines with J gene TRBJ2-7; 7 bases are shared with TRBD2. This clonotype originated in a male donor with ankylosing spondylitis. CDR3: CASSLGLAQYEQYF. The CDR3, as DNA: TGCGCCAGCAGCTTGGGACTAGCCCAATACGAGCAGTACTTC.